The sequence of this T cell receptor (beta chain) was determined in a study of beta chain features in type 1 diabetes. Study summary: The patient and healthy donor groups were comparable for age, gender and cell yields.

The study reverse transcribed the entire isolated RNA, so it sequenced expressed TCRB transcripts. Repertoires were generated with immunoSEQ multiplex PCR, while TCRdb's copy carries only in-frame clones and drops some. The table lists roughly 250,000 clones, roughly two thirds of them singletons. This clone occurred a few times. Sorting that relied on CD45RO/CCR7/CD25/CD127/CD95/CD27 yielded CD4+ naive, central memory, regulatory and stem cell-like memory cells. The CDR3 has 12 residues. Per germline, CDR1 LNHNV and CDR2 YYDKDF (reference sequence). V lost 6 bases, J lost 7 bases, and 2 bases stayed unmatched.

The rearrangement joins TRBV15 to TRBJ2-4, with 8 positions matching TRBD1. The sample was naive CD4+ T cells from blood. This receptor was identified in a man aged 25-45 years in good health. The CDR3 reads CATSTGGNIQYF. The CDR3 DNA reads as TGTGCCACCAGTACAGGGGGTAACATTCAGTACTTC.